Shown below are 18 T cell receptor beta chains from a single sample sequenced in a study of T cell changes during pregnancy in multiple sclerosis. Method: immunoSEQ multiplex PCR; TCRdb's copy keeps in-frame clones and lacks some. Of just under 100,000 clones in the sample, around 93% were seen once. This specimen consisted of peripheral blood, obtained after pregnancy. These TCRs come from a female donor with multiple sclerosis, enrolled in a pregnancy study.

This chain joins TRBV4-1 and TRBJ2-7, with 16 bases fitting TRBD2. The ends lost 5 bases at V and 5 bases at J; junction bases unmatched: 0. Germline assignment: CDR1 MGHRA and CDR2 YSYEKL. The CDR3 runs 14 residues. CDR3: CASSGTSGRDEQYF. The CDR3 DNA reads TGCGCCAGCAGCGGGACTAGCGGGAGGGACGAGCAGTACTTC.

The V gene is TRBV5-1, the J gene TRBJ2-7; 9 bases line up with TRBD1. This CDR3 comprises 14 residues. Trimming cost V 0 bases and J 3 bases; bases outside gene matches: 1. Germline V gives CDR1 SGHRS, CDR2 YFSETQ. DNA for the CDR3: TGCGCCAGCAGCTTGGGACAGGGGGGCTACGAGCAGTACTTC. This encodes CASSLGQGGYEQYF.

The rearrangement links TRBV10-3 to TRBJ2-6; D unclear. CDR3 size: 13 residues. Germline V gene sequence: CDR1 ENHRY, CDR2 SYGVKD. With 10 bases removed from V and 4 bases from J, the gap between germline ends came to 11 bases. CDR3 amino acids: CATTSSGANVLTF. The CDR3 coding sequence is TGTGCCACAACCTCGAGCGGGGCCAACGTCCTGACTTTC.

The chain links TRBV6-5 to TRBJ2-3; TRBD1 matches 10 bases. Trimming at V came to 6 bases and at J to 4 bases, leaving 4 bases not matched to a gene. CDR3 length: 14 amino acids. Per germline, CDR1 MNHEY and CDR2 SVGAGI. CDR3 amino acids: CASRRDRGPDTQYF. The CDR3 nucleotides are TGTGCCAGCAGACGGGACAGGGGTCCAGATACGCAGTATTTT.

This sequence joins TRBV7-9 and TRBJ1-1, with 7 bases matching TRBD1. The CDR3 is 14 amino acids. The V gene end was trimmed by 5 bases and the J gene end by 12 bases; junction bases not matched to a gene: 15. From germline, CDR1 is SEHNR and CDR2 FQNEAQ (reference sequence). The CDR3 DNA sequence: TGTGCCAGCAGCGTTAATCAGGGGGATTGGCGATCTTTCTTT. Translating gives CASSVNQGDWRSFF.

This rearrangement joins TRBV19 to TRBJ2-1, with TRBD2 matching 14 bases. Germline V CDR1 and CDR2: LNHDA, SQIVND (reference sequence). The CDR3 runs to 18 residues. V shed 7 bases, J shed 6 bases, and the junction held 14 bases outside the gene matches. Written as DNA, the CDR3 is TGTGCCAGTACCATAACCCCTCGACTAGCGGGAGGGGTCAATGAGCAGTTCTTC. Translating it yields CASTITPRLAGGVNEQFF. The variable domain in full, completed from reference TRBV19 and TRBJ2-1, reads DGGITQSPKYLFRKEGQNVTLSCEQNLNHDAMYWYRQDPGQGLRLIYYSQIVNDFQKGDIAEGYSVSREKKESFPLTVTSAQKNPTAFYLCASTITPRLAGGVNEQFFGPGTRLTVL.

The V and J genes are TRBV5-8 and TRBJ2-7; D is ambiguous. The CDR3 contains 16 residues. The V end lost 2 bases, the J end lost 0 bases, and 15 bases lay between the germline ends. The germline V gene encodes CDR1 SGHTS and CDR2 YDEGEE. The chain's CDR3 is CASSFFGGDGSYEQYF. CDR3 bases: TGTGCCAGCAGCTTTTTTGGCGGAGATGGCTCCTACGAGCAGTACTTC.

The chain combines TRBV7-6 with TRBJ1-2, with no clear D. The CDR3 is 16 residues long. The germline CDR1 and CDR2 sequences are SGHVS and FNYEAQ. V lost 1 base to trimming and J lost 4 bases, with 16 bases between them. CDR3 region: CASSLGPFRGPYGYTF. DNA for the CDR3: TGTGCCAGCAGCTTAGGGCCGTTTCGTGGCCCCTATGGCTACACCTTC.

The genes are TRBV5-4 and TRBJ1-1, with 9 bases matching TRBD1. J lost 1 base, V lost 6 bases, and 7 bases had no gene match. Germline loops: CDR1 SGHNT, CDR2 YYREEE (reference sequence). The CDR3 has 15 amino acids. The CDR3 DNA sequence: TGTGCCAGCAAAACAGGGGGCCTAAAGAACACTGAAGCTTTCTTT. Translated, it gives CASKTGGLKNTEAFF.

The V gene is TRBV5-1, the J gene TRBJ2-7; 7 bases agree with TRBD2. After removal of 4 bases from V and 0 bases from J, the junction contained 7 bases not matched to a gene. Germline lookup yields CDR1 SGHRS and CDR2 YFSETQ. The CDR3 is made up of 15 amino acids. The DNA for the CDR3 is TGCGCCAGCAGCATCGAAGCGGGAAGCTCCTACGAGCAGTACTTC. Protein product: CASSIEAGSSYEQYF. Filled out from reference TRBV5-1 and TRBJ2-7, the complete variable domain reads KAGVTQTPRYLIKTRGQQVTLSCSPISGHRSVSWYQQTPGQGLQFLFEYFSETQRNKGNFPGRFSGRQFSNSRSEMNVSTLELGDSALYLCASSIEAGSSYEQYFGPGTRLTVT.

The CDR3 nucleotides read TGTGCCAGCAGTTCACAGGGGGCAGTGGCTTTCTTT. Translating it yields CASSSQGAVAFF. J is TRBJ1-1 and V is TRBV7-2; 9 bases fit TRBD1. Losses at the gene ends were 6 bases for V and 11 bases for J; bases not matched to a gene: 7. Germline V gives CDR1 SGHTA, CDR2 FQGNSA. CDR3 size: 12 residues.

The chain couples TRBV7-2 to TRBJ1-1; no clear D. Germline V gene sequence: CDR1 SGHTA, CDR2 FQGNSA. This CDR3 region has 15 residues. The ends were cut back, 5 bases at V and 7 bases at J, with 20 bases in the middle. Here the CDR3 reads CASSLVGGVRHEAFF. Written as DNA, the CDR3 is TGTGCCAGCAGCCTCGTTGGAGGCGTAAGACATGAAGCTTTCTTT.

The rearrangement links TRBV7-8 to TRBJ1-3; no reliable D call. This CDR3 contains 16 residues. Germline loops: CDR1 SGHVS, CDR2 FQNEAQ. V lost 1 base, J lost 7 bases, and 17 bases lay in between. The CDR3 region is CASSLERVWGANTIYF. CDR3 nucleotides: TGTGCCAGCAGCTTAGAGAGGGTGTGGGGAGCGAACACCATATATTTT.

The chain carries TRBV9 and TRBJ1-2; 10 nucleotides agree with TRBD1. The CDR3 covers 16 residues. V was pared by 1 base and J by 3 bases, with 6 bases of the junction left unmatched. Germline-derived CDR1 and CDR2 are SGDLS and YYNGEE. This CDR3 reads CASSVSDRGLYYGYTF. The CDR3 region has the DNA TGTGCCAGCAGCGTATCTGACAGGGGGCTTTACTATGGCTACACCTTC.

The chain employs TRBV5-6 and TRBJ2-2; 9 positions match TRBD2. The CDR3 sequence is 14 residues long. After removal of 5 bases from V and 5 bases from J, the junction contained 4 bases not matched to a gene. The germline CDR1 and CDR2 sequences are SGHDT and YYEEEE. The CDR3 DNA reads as TGTGCCAGCAGTTCCGGACTAGCGACCGGGGAGCTGTTTTTT. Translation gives CASSSGLATGELFF.

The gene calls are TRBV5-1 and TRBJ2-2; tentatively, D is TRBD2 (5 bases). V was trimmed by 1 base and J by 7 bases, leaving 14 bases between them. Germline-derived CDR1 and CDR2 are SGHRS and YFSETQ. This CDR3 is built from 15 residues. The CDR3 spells CASSLPRGVSGELFF. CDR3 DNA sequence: TGCGCCAGCAGCTTGCCACGGGGAGTAAGCGGGGAGCTGTTTTTT.

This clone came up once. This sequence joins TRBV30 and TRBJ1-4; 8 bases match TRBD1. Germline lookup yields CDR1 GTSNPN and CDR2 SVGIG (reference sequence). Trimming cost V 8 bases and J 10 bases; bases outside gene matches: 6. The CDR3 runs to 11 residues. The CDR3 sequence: CAGHRGGKLFF. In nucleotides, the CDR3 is TGTGCCGGTCACAGGGGGGGAAAACTGTTTTTT.

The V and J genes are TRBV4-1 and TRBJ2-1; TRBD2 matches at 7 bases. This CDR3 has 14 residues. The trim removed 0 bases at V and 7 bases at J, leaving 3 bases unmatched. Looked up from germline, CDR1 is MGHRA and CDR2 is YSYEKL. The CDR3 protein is CASSQELAQNEQFF. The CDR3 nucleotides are TGCGCCAGCAGCCAAGAACTAGCGCAGAATGAGCAGTTCTTC.